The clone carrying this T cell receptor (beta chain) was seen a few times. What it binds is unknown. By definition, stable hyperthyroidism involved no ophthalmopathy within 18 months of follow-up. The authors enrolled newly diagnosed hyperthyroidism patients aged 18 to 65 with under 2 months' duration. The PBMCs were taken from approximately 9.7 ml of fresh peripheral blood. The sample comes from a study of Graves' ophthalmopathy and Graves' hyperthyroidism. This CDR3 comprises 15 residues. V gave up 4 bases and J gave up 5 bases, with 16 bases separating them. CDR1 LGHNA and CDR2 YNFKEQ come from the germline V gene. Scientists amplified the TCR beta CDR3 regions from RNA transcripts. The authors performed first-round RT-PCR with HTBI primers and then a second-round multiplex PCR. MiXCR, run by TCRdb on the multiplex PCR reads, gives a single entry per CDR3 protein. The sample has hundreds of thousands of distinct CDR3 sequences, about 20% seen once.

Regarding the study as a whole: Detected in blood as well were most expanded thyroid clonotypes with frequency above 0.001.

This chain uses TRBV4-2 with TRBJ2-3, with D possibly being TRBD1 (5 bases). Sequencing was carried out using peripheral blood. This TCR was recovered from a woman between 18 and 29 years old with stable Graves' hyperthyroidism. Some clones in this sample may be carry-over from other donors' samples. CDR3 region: CASSLQEGVVDTQYF. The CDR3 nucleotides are TGTGCCAGCAGCCTACAAGAAGGGGTCGTAGATACGCAGTATTTT.